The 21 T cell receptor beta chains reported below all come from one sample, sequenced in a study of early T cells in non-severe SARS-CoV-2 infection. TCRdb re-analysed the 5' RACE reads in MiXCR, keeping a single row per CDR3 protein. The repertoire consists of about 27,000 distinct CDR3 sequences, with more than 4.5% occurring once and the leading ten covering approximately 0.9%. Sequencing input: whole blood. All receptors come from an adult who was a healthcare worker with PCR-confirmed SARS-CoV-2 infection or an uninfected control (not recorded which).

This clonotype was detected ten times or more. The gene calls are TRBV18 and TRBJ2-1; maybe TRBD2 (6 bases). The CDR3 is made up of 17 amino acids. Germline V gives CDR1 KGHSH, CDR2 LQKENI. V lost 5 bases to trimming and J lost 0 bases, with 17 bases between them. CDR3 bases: TGTGCCAGCTCAACCGGAGGGCTACAGAGCTCCTACAATGAGCAGTTCTTC. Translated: CASSTGGLQSSYNEQFF.

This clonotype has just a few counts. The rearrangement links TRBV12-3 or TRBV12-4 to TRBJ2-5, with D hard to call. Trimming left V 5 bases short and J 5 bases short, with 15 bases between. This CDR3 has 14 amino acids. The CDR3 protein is CASSPRGIGETQYF. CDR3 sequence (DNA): TGTGCCAGCAGTCCGAGAGGCATTGGGGAGACCCAGTACTTC.

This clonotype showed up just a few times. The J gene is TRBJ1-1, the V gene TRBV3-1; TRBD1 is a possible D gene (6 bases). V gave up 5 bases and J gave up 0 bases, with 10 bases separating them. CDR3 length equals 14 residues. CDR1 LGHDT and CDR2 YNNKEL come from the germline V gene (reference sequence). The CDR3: CASSFGQMNTEAFF. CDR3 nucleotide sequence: TGTGCCAGCAGCTTCGGACAGATGAACACTGAAGCTTTCTTT.

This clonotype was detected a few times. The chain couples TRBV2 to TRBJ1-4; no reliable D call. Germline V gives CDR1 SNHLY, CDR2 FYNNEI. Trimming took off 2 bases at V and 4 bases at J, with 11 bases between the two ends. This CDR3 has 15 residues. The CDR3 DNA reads TGTGCCAGCAGTGAAATCCGGACCGTTAATGAAAAACTGTTTTTT. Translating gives CASSEIRTVNEKLFF.

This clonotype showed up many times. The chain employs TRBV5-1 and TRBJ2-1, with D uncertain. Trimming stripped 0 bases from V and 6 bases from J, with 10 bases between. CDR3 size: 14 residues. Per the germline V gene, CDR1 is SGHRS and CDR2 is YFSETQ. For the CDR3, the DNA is TGCGCCAGCAGCTTGGCTTTTAGCCGCAATGAGCAGTTCTTC. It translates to CASSLAFSRNEQFF. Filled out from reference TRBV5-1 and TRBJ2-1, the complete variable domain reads KAGVTQTPRYLIKTRGQQVTLSCSPISGHRSVSWYQQTPGQGLQFLFEYFSETQRNKGNFPGRFSGRQFSNSRSEMNVSTLELGDSALYLCASSLAFSRNEQFFGPGTRLTVL.

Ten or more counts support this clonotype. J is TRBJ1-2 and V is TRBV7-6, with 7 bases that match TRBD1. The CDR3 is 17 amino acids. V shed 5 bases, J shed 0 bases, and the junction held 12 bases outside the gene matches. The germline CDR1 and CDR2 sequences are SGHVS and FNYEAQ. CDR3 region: CASSPSSWTGANYGYTF. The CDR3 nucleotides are TGTGCCAGCAGCCCGAGCTCCTGGACAGGCGCTAACTATGGCTACACCTTC.

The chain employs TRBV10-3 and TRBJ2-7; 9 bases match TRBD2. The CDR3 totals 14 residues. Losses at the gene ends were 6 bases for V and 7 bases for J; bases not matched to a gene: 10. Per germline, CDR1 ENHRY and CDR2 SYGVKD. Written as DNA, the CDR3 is TGTGCCATCAGACTAGCGGGCCCAGTTGGGGAGCAGTACTTC. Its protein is CAIRLAGPVGEQYF.

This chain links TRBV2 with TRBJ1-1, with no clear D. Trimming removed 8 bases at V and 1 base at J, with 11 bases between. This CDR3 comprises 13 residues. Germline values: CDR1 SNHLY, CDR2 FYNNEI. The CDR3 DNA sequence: TGTGCCAGCCAAGAAGGGCCGAACACTGAAGCTTTCTTT. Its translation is CASQEGPNTEAFF. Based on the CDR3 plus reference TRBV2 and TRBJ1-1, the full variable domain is EPEVTQTPSHQVTQMGQEVILRCVPISNHLYFYWYRQILGQKVEFLVSFYNNEISEKSEIFDDQFSVERPDGSNFTLKIRSTKLEDSAMYFCASQEGPNTEAFFGQGTRLTVV.

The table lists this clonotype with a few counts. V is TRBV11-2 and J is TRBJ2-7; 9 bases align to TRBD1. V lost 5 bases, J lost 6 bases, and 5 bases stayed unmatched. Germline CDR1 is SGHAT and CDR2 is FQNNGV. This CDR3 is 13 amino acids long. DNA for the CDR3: TGTGCCAGCAGCGCCGACAGGGGGGGCGAGCAGTACTTC. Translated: CASSADRGGEQYF.

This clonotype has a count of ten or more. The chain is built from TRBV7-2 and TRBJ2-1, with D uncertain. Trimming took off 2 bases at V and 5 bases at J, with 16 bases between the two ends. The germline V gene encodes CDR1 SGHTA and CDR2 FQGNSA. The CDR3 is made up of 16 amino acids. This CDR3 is CASSLRAAAGNNEQFF. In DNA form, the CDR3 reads TGTGCCAGCAGCTTACGGGCGGCGGCAGGCAACAATGAGCAGTTCTTC.

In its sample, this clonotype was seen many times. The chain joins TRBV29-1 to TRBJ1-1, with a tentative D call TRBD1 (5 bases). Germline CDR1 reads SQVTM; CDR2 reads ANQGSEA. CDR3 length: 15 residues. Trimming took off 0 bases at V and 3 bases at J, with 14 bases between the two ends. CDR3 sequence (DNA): TGCAGCGTTGAAGATCTTGGGGGGGAAGACACTGAAGCTTTCTTT. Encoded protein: CSVEDLGGEDTEAFF.

CDR3 sequence reads: CASSLLYRGGGSYEQYF. The CDR3 coding sequence is TGCGCCAGCAGCTTACTTTACAGGGGAGGAGGATCCTACGAGCAGTACTTC. V usage is TRBV5-1 and J usage is TRBJ2-7, with D perhaps matching TRBD1 (7 bases). The CDR3 runs 17 residues. The V end was cut by 2 bases, the J end by 1 base, with 19 bases between. Germline assignment: CDR1 SGHRS and CDR2 YFSETQ.

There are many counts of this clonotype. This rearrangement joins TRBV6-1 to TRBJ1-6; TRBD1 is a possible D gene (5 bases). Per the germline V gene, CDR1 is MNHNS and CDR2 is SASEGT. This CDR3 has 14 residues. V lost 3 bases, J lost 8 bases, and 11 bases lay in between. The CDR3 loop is CASSDTGGYSPLHF. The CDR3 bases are TGTGCCAGCAGTGACACGGGGGGATATTCACCCCTCCACTTT.

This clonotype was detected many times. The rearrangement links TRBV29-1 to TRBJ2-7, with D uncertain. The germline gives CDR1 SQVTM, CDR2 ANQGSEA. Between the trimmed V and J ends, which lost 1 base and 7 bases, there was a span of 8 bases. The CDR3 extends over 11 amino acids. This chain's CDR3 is CSVEVGGEQYF. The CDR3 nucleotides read TGCAGCGTTGAAGTGGGTGGAGAGCAGTACTTC.

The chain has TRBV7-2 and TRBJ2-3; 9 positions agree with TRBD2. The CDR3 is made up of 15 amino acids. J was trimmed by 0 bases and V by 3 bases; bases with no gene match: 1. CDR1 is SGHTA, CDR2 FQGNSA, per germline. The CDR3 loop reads CASSFAGGSTDTQYF. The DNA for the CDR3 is TGTGCCAGCAGCTTCGCGGGGGGGAGCACAGATACGCAGTATTTT.

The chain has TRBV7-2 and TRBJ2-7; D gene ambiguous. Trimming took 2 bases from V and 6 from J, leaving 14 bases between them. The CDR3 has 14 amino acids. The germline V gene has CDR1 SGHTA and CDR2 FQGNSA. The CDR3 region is CASSLRSGPVEQYF. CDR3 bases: TGTGCCAGCAGCTTAAGATCAGGTCCTGTCGAGCAGTACTTC.

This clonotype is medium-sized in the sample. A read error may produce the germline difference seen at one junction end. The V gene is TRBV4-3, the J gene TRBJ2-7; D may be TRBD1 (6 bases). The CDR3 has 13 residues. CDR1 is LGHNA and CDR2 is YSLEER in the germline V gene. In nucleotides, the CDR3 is TGCGCCAGCAGCCAAGGGGGGAAGGGGGTGTCCTTCTTC. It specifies CASSQGGKGVSFF.

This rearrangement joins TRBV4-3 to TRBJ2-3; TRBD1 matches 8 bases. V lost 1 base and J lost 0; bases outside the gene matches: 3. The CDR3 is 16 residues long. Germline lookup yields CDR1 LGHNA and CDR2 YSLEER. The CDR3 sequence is CASSQGAGGSTDTQYF. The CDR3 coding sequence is TGCGCCAGCAGCCAAGGGGCAGGGGGCAGCACAGATACGCAGTATTTT.

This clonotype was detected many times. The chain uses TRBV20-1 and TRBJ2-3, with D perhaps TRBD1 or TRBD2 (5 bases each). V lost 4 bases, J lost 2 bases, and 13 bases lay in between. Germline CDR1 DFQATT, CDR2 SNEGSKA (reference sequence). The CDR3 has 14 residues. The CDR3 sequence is CSATLGDHTDTQYF. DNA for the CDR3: TGCAGTGCTACACTAGGGGATCACACAGATACGCAGTATTTT.

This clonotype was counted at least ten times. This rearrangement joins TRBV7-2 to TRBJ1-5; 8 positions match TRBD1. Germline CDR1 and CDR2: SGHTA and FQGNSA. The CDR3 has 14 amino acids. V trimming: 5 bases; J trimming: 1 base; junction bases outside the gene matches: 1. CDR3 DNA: TGTGCCAGCAGCCGGACAGGGAGCAATCAGCCCCAGCATTTT. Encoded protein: CASSRTGSNQPQHF.

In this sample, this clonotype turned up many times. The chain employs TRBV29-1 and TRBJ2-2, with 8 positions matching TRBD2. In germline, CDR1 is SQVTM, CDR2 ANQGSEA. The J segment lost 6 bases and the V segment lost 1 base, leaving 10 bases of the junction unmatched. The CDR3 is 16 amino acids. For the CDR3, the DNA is TGCAGCGTTGAAGGGGCCAGCGGGAGATCACCCGGGGAGCTGTTTTTT. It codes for CSVEGASGRSPGELFF.